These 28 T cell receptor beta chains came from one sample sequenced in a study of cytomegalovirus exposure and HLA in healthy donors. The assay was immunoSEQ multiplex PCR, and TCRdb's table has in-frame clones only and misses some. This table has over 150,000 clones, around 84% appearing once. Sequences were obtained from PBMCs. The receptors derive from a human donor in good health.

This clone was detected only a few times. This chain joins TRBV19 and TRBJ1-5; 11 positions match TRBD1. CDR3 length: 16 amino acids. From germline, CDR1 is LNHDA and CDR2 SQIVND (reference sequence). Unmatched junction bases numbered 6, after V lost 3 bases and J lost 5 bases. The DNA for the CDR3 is TGTGCCAGTAGTATTCCGGGACAGGGGGAAGATCAGCCCCAGCATTTT. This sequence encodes CASSIPGQGEDQPQHF. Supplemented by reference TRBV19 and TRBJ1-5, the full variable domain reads DGGITQSPKYLFRKEGQNVTLSCEQNLNHDAMYWYRQDPGQGLRLIYYSQIVNDFQKGDIAEGYSVSREKKESFPLTVTSAQKNPTAFYLCASSIPGQGEDQPQHFGDGTRLSIL.

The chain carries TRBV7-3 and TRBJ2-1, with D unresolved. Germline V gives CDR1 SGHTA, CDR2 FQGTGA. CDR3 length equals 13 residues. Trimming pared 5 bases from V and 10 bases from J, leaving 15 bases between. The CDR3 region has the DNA TGTGCCAGCAGCACCCGCCAGGCAACAGAGCAGTTCTTC. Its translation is CASSTRQATEQFF.

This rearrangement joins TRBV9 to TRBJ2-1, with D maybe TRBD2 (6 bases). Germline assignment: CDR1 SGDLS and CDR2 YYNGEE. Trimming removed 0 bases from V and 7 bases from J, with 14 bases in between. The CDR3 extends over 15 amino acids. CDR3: CASSVVSGVGNEQFF. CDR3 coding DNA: TGTGCCAGCAGCGTAGTTTCGGGGGTGGGGAATGAGCAGTTCTTC.

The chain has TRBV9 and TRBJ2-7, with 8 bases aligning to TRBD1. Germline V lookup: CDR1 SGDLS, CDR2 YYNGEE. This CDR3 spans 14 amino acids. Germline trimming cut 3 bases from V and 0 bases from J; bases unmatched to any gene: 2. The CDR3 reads CASSGTGGSYEQYF. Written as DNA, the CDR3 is TGTGCCAGCAGCGGCACAGGGGGCTCCTACGAGCAGTACTTC. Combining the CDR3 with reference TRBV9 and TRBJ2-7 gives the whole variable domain DSGVTQTPKHLITATGQRVTLRCSPRSGDLSVYWYQQSLDQGLQFLIQYYNGEERAKGNILERFSAQQFPDLHSELNLSSLELGDSALYFCASSGTGGSYEQYFGPGTRLTVT.

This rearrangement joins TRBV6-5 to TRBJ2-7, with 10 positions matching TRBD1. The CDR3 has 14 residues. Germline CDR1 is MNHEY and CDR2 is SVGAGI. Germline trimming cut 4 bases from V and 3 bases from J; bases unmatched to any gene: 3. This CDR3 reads CASSLTGGFYEQYF. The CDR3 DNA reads TGTGCCAGCAGTTTGACAGGGGGCTTCTACGAGCAGTACTTC.

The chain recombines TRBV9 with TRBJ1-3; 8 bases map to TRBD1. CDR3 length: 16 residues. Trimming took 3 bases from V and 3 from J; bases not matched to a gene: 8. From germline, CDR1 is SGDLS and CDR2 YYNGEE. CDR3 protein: CASSARTGTYGNTIYF. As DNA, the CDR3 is TGTGCCAGCAGCGCAAGGACAGGGACTTATGGAAACACCATATATTTT.

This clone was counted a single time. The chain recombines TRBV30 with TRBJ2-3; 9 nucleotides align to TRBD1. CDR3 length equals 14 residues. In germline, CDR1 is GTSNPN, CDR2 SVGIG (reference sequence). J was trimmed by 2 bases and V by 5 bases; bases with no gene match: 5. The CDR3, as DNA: TGTGCCTGGTCCCGGACAGGGGCCACAGATACGCAGTATTTT. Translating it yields CAWSRTGATDTQYF.

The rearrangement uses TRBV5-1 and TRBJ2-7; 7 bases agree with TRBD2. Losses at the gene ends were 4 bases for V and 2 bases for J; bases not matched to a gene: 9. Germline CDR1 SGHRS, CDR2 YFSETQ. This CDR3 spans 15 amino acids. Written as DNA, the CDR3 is TGCGCCAGCAGCGGAGACGGGAGGATCGCCTACGAGCAGTACTTC. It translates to CASSGDGRIAYEQYF. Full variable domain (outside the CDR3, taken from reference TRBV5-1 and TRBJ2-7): KAGVTQTPRYLIKTRGQQVTLSCSPISGHRSVSWYQQTPGQGLQFLFEYFSETQRNKGNFPGRFSGRQFSNSRSEMNVSTLELGDSALYLCASSGDGRIAYEQYFGPGTRLTVT.

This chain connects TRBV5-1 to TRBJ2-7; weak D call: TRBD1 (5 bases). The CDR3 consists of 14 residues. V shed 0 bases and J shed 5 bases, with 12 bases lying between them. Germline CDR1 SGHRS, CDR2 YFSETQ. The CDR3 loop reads CASSLEGRKNEQYF. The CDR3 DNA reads TGCGCCAGCAGCTTGGAGGGGCGCAAGAACGAGCAGTACTTC.

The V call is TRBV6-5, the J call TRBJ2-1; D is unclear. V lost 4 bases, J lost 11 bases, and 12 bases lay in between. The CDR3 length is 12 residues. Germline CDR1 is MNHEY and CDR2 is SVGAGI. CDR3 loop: CASSSRTFKQFF. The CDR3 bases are TGTGCCAGCAGTTCCCGAACATTTAAGCAGTTCTTC.

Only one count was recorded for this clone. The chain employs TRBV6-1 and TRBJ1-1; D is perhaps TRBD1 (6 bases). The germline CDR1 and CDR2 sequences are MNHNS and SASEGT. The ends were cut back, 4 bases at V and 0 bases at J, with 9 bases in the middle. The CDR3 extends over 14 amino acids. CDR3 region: CASSVDRLNTEAFF. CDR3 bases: TGTGCCAGCAGTGTAGACAGGTTGAACACTGAAGCTTTCTTT.

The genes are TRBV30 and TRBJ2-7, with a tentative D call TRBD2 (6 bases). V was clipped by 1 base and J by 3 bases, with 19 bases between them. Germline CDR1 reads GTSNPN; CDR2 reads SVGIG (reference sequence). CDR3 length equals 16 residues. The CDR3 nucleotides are TGTGCCTGGAGTGACCCACTTTGGAGGGGAATCTACGAGCAGTACTTC. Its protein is CAWSDPLWRGIYEQYF.

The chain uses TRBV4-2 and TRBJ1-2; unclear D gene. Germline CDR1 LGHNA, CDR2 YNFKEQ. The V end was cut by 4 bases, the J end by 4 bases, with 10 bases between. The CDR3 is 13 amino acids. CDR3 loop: CASSRGSPYGYTF. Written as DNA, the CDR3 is TGTGCCAGCAGCCGAGGGTCCCCCTATGGCTACACCTTC.

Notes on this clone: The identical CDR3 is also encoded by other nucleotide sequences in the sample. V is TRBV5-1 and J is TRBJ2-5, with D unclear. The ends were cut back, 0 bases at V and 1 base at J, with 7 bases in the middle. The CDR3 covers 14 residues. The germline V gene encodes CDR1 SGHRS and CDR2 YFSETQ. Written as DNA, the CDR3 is TGCGCCAGCAGCTTGGCCGGGTTCCAAGAGACCCAGTACTTC. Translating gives CASSLAGFQETQYF.

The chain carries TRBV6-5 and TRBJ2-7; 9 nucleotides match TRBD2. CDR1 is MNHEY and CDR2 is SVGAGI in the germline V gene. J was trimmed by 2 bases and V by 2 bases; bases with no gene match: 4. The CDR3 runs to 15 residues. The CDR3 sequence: CASSYSSGGPYEQYF. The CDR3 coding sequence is TGTGCCAGCAGTTACAGTAGCGGGGGACCCTACGAGCAGTACTTC.

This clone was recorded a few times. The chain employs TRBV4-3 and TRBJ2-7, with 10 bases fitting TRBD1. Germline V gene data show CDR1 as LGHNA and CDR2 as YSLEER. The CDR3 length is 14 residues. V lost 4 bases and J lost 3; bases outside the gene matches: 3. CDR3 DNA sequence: TGCGCCAGCAGCCGGGGACAGGGGCGCTACGAGCAGTACTTC. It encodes CASSRGQGRYEQYF.

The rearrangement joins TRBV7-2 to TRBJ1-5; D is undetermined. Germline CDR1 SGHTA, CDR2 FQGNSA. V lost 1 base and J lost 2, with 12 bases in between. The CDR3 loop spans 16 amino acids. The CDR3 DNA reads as TGTGCCAGCAGCTTAGTCGGAGGTGGCGGCAATCAGCCCCAGCATTTT. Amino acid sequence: CASSLVGGGGNQPQHF.

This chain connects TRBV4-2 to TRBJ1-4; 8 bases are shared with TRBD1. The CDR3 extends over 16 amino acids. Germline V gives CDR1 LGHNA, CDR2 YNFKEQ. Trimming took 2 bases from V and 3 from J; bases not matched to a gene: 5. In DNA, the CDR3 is TGTGCCAGCAGCCAACGCAGGGGGCTAGCTAATGAAAAACTGTTTTTT. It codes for CASSQRRGLANEKLFF.

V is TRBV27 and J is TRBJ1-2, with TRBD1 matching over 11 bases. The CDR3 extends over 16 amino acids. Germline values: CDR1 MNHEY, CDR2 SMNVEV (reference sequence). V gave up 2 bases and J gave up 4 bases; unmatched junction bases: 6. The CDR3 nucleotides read TGTGCCAGCAGTTTAGCAAGGACAGGGGGCGGCTATGGCTACACCTTC. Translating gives CASSLARTGGGYGYTF.

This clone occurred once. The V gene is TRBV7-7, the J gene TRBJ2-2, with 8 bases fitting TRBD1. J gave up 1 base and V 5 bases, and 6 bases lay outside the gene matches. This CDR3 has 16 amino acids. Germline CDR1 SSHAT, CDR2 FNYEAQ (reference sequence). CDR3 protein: CASSPRQGLNTGELFF. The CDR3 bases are TGTGCCAGCAGCCCCCGACAGGGGTTGAACACCGGGGAGCTGTTTTTT.

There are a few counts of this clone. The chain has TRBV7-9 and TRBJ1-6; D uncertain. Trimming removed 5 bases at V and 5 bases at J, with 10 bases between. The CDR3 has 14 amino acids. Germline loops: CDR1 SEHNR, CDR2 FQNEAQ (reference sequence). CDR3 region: CASSQDTHNSPLHF. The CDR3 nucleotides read TGTGCCAGCAGCCAAGACACCCATAATTCACCCCTCCACTTT.

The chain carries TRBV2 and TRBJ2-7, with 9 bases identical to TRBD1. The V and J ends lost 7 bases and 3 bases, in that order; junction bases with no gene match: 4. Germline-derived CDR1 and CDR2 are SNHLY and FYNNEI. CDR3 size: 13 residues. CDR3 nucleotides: TGTGCCAGCATCAAGGGACAGGGCTACGAGCAGTACTTC. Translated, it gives CASIKGQGYEQYF.

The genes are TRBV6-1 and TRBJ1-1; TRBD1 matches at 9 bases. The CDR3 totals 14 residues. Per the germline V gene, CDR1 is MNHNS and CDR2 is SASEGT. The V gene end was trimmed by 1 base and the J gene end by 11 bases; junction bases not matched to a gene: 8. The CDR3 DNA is TGTGCCAGCAGTGAAGTATGGACAGGGGCGCTTGCTTTCTTT. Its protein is CASSEVWTGALAFF.

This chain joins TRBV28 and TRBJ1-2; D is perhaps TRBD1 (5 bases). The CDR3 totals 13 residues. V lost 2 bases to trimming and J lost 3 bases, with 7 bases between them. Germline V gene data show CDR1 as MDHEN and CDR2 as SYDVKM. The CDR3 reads CASSLGGDYGYTF. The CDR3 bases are TGTGCCAGCAGTTTAGGGGGGGACTATGGCTACACCTTC.

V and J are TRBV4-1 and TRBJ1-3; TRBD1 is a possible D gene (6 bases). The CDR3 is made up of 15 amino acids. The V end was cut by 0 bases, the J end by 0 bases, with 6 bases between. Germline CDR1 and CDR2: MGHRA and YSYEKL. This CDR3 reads CASSQETGSGNTIYF. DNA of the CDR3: TGCGCCAGCAGCCAAGAGACAGGCTCTGGAAACACCATATATTTT.

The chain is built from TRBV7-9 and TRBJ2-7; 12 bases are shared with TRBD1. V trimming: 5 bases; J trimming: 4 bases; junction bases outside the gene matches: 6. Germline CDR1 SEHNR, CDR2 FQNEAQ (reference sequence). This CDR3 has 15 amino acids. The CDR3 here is CASSNRDRGQYEQYF. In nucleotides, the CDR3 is TGTGCCAGCAGCAACCGGGACAGGGGGCAATACGAGCAGTACTTC.

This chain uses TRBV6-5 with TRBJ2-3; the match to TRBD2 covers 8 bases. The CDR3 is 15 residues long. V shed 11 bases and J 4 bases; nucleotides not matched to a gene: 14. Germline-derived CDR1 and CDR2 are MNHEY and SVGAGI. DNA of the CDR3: TGTGCCTGCACGGACCCCAACGGGGGGGCAGATACGCAGTATTTT. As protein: CACTDPNGGADTQYF.

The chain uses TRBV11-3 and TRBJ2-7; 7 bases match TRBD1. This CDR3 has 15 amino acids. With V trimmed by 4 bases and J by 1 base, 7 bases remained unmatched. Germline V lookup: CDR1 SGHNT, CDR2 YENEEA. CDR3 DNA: TGTGCCAGCAGCTCCCGACGGACAGGATCCTACGAGCAGTACTTC. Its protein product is CASSSRRTGSYEQYF. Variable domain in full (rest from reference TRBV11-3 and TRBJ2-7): EAGVVQSPRYKIIEKKQPVAFWCNPISGHNTLYWYLQNLGQGPELLIRYENEEAVDDSQLPKDRFSAERLKGVDSTLKIQPAELGDSAVYLCASSSRRTGSYEQYFGPGTRLTVT.